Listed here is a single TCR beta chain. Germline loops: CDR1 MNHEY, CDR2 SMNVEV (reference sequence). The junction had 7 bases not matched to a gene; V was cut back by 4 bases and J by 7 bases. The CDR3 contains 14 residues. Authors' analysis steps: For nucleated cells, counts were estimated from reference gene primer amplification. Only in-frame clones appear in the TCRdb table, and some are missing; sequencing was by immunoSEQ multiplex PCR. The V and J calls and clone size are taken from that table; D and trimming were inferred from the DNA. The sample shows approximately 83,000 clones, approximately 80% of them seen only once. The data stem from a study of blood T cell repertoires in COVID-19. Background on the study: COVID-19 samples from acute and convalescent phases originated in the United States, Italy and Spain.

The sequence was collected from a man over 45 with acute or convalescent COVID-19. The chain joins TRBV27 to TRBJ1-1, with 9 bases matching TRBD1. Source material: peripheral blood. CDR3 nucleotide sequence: TGTGCCAGCAGTTCCCTACAGGGGGCGCGTGAAGCTTTCTTT. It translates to CASSSLQGAREAFF.